The source of this T cell receptor beta chain is a study of blood T cell repertoires in COVID-19 (dated by TCRdb to between 2020 and 2021). Looking at the study overall: Samples from collaborators originated in the United States, Italy and Spain and spanned both the acute and convalescent phases of COVID-19. The samples were drawn from two sources: the first 160 participants of the ongoing ImmuneRACE study, and fewer than 1,500 subjects contributed by 6 global collaborators. HLA class I and class II types, where available, came from metadata supplied by the sample provider rather than from assay-based typing. The repertoires were released in a freely available public database meant as a resource for research on the immune response to SARS-CoV-2. The sample metadata nearly always contained a de-identified subject ID, COVID-19 status, age in years and sex. The prospective study material was composed of cDNA or gDNA derived from T cells, B-cell-depleted T cells, or PBMCs. Deeply sampled blood TCRbeta repertoires from subjects exposed to, actively infected with, or recovered from COVID-19 were included in the dataset.

With regard to this clone: What antigen it recognizes has not been identified. It has no much larger one-base neighbor in the sample; base qualities were not kept.

The immunoSEQ Assay, a bias-controlled multiplex PCR, was used to amplify TCRbeta CDR3 regions from genomic DNA. The authors processed their data as follows. The number of nucleated cells in each sample was estimated by amplification of reference gene primers within the assay. To quantify the absolute abundance of each unique TCRbeta CDR3 rearrangement, sequence reads were collapsed and filtered. For each sample, productive Simpson clonality was calculated as the square root of Simpson's diversity index over productive rearrangements. TCRdb retrieved this table from immuneACCESS and kept in-frame rearrangements only. Not all clones are present; in checked studies, unresolved V genes account for under half, and no reason is known for the remainder. The V and J calls and the clone size are those of that table, but D and trimming were determined from the DNA. This sample is represented by 65,000 or so clones; about nine tenths of them were singletons. The top ten clonotypes cover 10% of the sample.

Beyond this particular receptor, the publication reports: Clinical and demographic metadata were provided uncurated, with the amount varying by source and participant.

The collaborating institutions used their own protocols to collect whole blood in K2EDTA tubes. For TCRbeta analysis, collaborators shipped samples as frozen whole blood, isolated PBMCs, or DNA extracted from either of those sample types. The sequenced sample consisted of peripheral blood. This clonotype originated in a human donor with acute or convalescent COVID-19. The donor label of this sample is uncertain.

The CDR3 protein is CAWTHQGTPLDGNTIYF. The DNA is as follows: TGTGCCTGGACCCATCAAGGGACACCCTTGGATGGAAACACCATATATTTT. Here the chain combines TRBV30 and TRBJ1-3; TRBD1 is perhaps the D gene, given 6 matching bases. V is pared back by 4 bases and J by 3 bases, with 22 bases lying between the germline termini. Counted from cysteine to phenylalanine, this CDR3 has 17 amino acids. The read is trimmed to its CDR3 DNA, 51 bases read in frame from base 1. CDR1 and CDR2, per the germline V gene (reference sequence), are GTSNPN and SVGIG.